Each of the 3 T cell receptor beta chains below was sequenced from the same sample in a study of blood T cell repertoires in COVID-19. Sequencing was performed with immunoSEQ multiplex PCR; in TCRdb, only in-frame clones are kept and a portion is missing. Among a few hundred thousand clones listed, about 89% were seen once. Material for sequencing was peripheral blood. The source is a middle-aged man who had recovered from COVID-19.

CDR3 nucleotides: TGTGCCAGTAGTATACGGGGAGATGGCTACACCTTC. Its translation is CASSIRGDGYTF. The chain combines TRBV19 with TRBJ1-2; D call uncertain. V shed 2 bases and J shed 6 bases, with 7 bases lying between them. Germline V gene sequence: CDR1 LNHDA, CDR2 SQIVND (reference sequence). The CDR3 totals 12 residues.

Turning to this clone: This same CDR3 is encoded by further DNA sequences in the sample. The chain employs TRBV9 and TRBJ2-3; 7 positions agree with TRBD2. V lost 3 bases, J lost 1 base, and 5 bases stayed unmatched. Germline CDR1 is SGDLS and CDR2 is YYNGEE. The CDR3 loop spans 15 amino acids. The CDR3 nucleotides are TGTGCCAGCAGCGCAAGGGACTATCGCACAGATACGCAGTATTTT. It yields the protein CASSARDYRTDTQYF.

V usage is TRBV3-1 (or the pseudogene TRBV3-2) and J usage is TRBJ2-1; 9 nucleotides align to TRBD2. The germline gives CDR1 LGHDT, CDR2 YNNKEL (reference sequence). The CDR3 is 19 residues long. J gave up 7 bases and V 4 bases, and 20 bases lay outside the gene matches. CDR3: CASSPRGRLAGPFVNEQFF. CDR3 nucleotides: TGTGCCAGCAGCCCAAGGGGTAGGCTAGCGGGACCTTTCGTAAATGAGCAGTTCTTC.